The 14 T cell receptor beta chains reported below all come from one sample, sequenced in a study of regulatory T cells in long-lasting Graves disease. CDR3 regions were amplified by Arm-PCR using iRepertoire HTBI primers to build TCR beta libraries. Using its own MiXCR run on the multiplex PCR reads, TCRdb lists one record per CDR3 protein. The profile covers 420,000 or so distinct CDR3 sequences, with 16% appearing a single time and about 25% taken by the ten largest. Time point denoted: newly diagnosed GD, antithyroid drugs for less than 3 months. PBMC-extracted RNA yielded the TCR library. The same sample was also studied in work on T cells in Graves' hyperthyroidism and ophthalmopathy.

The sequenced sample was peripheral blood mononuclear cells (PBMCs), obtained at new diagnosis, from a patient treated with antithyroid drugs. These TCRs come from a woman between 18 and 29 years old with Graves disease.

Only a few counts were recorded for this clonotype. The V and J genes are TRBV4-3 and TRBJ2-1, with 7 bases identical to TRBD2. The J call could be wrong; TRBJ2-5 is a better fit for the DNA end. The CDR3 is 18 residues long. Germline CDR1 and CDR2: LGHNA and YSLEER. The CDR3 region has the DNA TGCGCCAGCAGCCAAGATCTCGTGGCGGGAGCGATACAAGAGACCCAGTACTTC. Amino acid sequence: CASSQDLVAGAIQETQYF.

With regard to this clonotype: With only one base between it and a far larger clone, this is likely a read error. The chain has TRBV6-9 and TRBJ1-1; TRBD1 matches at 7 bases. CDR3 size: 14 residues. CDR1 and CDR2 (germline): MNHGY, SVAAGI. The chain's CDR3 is CANSSGTANTEAFF. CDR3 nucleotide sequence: TGTGCCAACAGTTCCGGGACAGCGAACACTGAAGCTTTCTTT.

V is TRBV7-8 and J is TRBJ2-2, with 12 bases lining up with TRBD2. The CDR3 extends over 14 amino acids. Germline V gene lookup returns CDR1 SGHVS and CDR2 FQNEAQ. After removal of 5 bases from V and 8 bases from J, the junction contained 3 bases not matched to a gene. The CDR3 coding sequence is TGTGCCAGCAGCGCCGGACTAGCGGGAGGGGAGCTGTTTTTT. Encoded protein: CASSAGLAGGELFF.

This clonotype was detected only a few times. The CDR3 loop reads CASSKSGTGGNQPQHF. CDR3 DNA: TGTGCCAGCAGTAAATCCGGGACAGGGGGCAATCAGCCCCAGCATTTT. The rearrangement joins TRBV6-1 to TRBJ1-5; 10 nucleotides agree with TRBD1. This CDR3 region has 16 residues. Germline trimming cut 5 bases from V and 2 bases from J; bases unmatched to any gene: 6. Per germline, CDR1 MNHNS and CDR2 SASEGT.

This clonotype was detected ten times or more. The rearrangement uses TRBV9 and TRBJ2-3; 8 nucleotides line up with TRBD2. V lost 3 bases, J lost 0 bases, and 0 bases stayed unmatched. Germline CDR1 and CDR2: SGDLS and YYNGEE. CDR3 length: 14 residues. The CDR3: CASSGGGSTDTQYF. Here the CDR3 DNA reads TGTGCCAGCAGCGGCGGGGGGAGCACAGATACGCAGTATTTT.

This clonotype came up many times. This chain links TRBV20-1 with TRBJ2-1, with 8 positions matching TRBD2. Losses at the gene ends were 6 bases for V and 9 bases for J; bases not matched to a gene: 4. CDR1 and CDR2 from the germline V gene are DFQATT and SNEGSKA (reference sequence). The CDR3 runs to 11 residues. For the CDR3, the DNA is TGCAGTGCCGGGACTAGTTTTGAGCAGTTCTTC. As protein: CSAGTSFEQFF.

CDR3 sequence reads: CSARDQKGGSSYNEQFF. CDR3 coding DNA: TGCAGTGCTAGAGATCAAAAGGGGGGTAGCTCCTACAATGAGCAGTTCTTC. The chain is built from TRBV20-1 and TRBJ2-1; D might be TRBD1 or TRBD2, each matching 6 bases. V dropped 0 bases and J dropped 0 bases, with 15 bases sitting between them. Per the germline V gene, CDR1 is DFQATT and CDR2 is SNEGSKA (reference sequence). This CDR3 contains 17 residues.

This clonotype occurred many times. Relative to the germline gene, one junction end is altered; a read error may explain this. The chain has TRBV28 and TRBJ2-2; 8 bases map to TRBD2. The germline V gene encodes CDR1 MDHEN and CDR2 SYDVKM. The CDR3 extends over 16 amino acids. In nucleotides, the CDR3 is TGTGCCAGCAATTTATGGACTAGCTCGAACACCGGGGAGCTGTTTTTT. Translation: CASNLWTSSNTGELFF.

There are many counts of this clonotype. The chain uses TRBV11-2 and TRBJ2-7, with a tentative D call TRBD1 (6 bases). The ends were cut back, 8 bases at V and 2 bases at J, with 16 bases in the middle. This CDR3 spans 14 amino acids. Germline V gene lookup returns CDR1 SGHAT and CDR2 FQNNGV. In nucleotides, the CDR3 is TGTGCCAGCCTGGAGCAGGGGCTGGCCTACGAGCAGTACTTC. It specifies CASLEQGLAYEQYF.

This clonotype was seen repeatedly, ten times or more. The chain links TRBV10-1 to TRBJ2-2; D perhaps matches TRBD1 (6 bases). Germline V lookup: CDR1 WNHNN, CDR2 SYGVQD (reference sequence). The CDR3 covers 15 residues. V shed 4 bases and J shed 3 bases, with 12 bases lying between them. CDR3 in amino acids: CASSGPGVDTGELFF. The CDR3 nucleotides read TGCGCCAGCAGTGGGCCAGGGGTGGACACCGGGGAGCTGTTTTTT.

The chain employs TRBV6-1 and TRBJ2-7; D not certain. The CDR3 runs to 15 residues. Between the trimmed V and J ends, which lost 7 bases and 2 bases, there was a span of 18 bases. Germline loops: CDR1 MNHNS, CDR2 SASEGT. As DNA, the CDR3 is TGTGCCAGCACCTCATCCACTTCCACAACCTACGAGCAGTACTTC. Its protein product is CASTSSTSTTYEQYF.

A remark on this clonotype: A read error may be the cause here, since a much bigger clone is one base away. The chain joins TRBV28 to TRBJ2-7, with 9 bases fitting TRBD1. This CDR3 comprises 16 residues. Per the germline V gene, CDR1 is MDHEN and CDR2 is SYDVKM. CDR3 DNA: TGTGCCGGCAGTTCTCACAGGGGGCCGGACTCCTACGAGCAGTACTTC. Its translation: CAGSSHRGPDSYEQYF.

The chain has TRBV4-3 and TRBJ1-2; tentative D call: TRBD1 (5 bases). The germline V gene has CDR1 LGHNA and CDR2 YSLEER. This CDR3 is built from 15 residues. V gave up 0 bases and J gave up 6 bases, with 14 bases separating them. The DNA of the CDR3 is TGCGCCAGCAGCCAAGAAGTGGCAGGGTGGGATGGCTACACCTTC. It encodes CASSQEVAGWDGYTF.

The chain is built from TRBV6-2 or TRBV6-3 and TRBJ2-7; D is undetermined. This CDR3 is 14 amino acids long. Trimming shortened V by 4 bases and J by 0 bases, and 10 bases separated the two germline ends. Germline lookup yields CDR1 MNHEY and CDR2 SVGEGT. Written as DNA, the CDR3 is TGTGCCAGCAGTTCTAAGGGCACCTCCTACGAGCAGTACTTC. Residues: CASSSKGTSYEQYF.